This TCR beta chain is from a study of OX40 agonist ivuxolimab in advanced cancers. Study as a whole: An agonistic anti-OX40 (CD134) antibody, ivuxolimab, was used to treat the patients. With a range of roughly 20 to 80, age averaged about 58 years, and around 80% were male. Three patients, one with hepatocellular carcinoma and two with cutaneous melanoma, achieved partial responses. Study conclusions and caveats: With doses of 0.1 to 3.0 mg/kg, CD4+ and CD8+ blood T cells had undergone clonal expansion by week 6.

Turning to this clone: Its antigen is currently unknown.

The CDR3 length is 15 residues. V dropped 2 bases and J dropped 7; count of bases not matched to a gene: 6. Germline-derived CDR1 and CDR2 are SGHRS and YFSETQ. Clones were sequenced by immunoSEQ multiplex PCR, and TCRdb holds only the in-frame ones, with some missing. The data show 98,000 or so clones, 90% to 95% seen once. The TCR was taken from an adult with an advanced solid tumor such as melanoma, head and neck, liver or kidney cancer. The V and J genes are TRBV5-1 and TRBJ2-1, with TRBD2 identical over 10 bases. The sample here was CD4+ or CD8+ T cells sorted from blood, taken in a trial of the OX40 agonist ivuxolimab. The CDR3, as DNA: TGCGCCAGCAGCTTTTCTAGCGGGAGCGGAAATGAGCAGTTCTTC. It translates to CASSFSSGSGNEQFF.